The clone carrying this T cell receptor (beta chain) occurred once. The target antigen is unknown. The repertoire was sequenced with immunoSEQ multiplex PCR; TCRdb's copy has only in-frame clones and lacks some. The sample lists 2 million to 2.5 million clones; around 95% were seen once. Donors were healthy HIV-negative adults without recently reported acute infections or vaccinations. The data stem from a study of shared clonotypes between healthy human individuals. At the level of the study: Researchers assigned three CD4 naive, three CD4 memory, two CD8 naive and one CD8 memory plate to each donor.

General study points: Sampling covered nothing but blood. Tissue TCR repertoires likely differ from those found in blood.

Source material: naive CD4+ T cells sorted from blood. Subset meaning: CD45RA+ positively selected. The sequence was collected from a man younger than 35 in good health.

The DNA of the CDR3 is TGCGCCAGCAGCTTGGTAGGCAGTTCTAACTATGGCTACACCTTC. Its protein is CASSLVGSSNYGYTF. The chain combines TRBV5-1 with TRBJ1-2; D unresolved. The CDR3 extends over 15 amino acids. Germline assignment: CDR1 SGHRS and CDR2 YFSETQ. Trimming removed 0 bases from V and 0 bases from J, with 9 bases in between.